The 2 T cell receptor beta chains in this list originate from one sample, sequenced in a study of shared T cell receptors in the human thymus. TCRdb's table, derived via immunoSEQ multiplex PCR, lists solely in-frame clones and lacks some. The sample carries under 850,000 clones, 85% to 90% recorded once. This sample was also put to use in a study of human thymus T cells.

Sample: thymocytes. The source is a boy under two years old with a congenital heart defect.

This clone has only a few counts. The rearrangement joins TRBV4-3 to TRBJ2-1, with 12 bases matching TRBD2. CDR1 LGHNA and CDR2 YSLEER come from the germline V gene. CDR3 size: 16 residues. The junction had 5 bases not matched to a gene; V was cut back by 1 base and J by 7 bases. The CDR3: CASSQGRLAGGNEQFF. CDR3 DNA sequence: TGCGCCAGCAGCCAAGGTCGCCTAGCGGGAGGGAATGAGCAGTTCTTC.

This clone has just one count. The chain uses TRBV9 and TRBJ2-7; unclear D gene. Germline V gene sequence: CDR1 SGDLS, CDR2 YYNGEE. V gave up 3 bases and J gave up 1 base, with 8 bases separating them. This CDR3 contains 13 residues. The CDR3 sequence is CASSAPNSYEQYF. Written as DNA, the CDR3 is TGTGCCAGCAGCGCCCCTAATTCCTACGAGCAGTACTTC. Full variable domain (rest looked up from reference TRBV9 and TRBJ2-7): DSGVTQTPKHLITATGQRVTLRCSPRSGDLSVYWYQQSLDQGLQFLIQYYNGEERAKGNILERFSAQQFPDLHSELNLSSLELGDSALYFCASSAPNSYEQYFGPGTRLTVT.